This record covers a single T cell receptor beta chain. Its matching antigen is unknown. V was pared by 6 bases and J by 5 bases, with 16 bases between. The CDR3 is made up of 14 amino acids. CDR1 is SNHLY, CDR2 FYNNEI, per germline. This sample was taken from a study of cytomegalovirus exposure and HLA in healthy donors. Study overall: Of the donors genotyped, approximately 400 in all, around 76% fell in the Caucasian-associated ancestry cluster.

General study findings and limits: What a later analysis reportedly showed was that an Asian-associated ancestry cluster had fewer N-insertions than the approximately 670-donor mean. Cytomegalovirus association was assigned to about 150 TCR beta chains. Some highly shared sequence variants likely arose as a pipeline artifact.

The PCR contained 60 Vbeta and 13 Jbeta primers. Sequencing used immunoSEQ multiplex PCR; TCRdb keeps in-frame clones, though not all of them. The sample includes 150,000 to 200,000 clones, about four fifths seen only once; the top ten take around 6.1%. The receptor was isolated from a woman aged 25 to 39 in good health and CMV-seropositive. The J gene is TRBJ1-1, the V gene TRBV2; D not certain. The sample consisted of PBMCs. The CDR3 is CASSQERERTEAFF. The CDR3 DNA follows: TGTGCCAGCAGCCAAGAGAGGGAGAGGACTGAAGCTTTCTTT.